This T cell receptor (beta chain) was sequenced during a study of identical twins. Findings of the study overall: Models came in too low on out-of-frame TCR alpha sharing in monozygotic twins.

V lost 5 bases and J lost 2; bases outside the gene matches: 6. CDR1 LNHDA and CDR2 SQIVND come from the germline V gene (reference sequence). The CDR3 is 14 amino acids. This clonotype was found a few times. Its antigen is unknown. Unique molecular identifiers were present on cDNA, and template switching added a universal primer site. TCRdb passed the 5' RACE reads through MiXCR, listing each CDR3 protein once. The sample includes under 300,000 distinct CDR3 sequences, about 8.5% seen only once; the top ten take less than 4%. The sample was also linked to a second study, of yellow fever vaccine responses in identical twins.

The rearrangement links TRBV19 to TRBJ2-7, with 7 bases identical to TRBD1. This TCR was sampled from a young woman in good health. The sample taken for sequencing was CD8+ T cells sorted from blood. The DNA for the CDR3 is TGTGCCAGTAGTCCGGGACAGCTCGCCTACGAGCAGTACTTC. Translating gives CASSPGQLAYEQYF.